This TCR beta chain was sequenced during a study of cytomegalovirus exposure and HLA in healthy donors. Whole-study findings and limits: Analysis was carried out at a later point, and it linked a missense DCLRE1C variant to TCR beta V- and J-gene trimming.

As for this clone: Its specificity is not known.

There are 15 residues in the CDR3. Trimming removed 2 bases from V and 8 bases from J; junction bases left unmatched: 10. Germline lookup yields CDR1 WNHNN and CDR2 SYGVQD (reference sequence). The PCR made use of 60 Vbeta and 13 Jbeta primers. Profiled with immunoSEQ multiplex PCR; TCRdb holds only in-frame clones, not every one. This sample carries more than 95,000 clones, around 75% of them seen once, and the ten largest clones take about 6.9%. This sequence joins TRBV10-1 and TRBJ1-2, with TRBD1 matching 8 bases. The sample comprised PBMCs. The receptor was isolated from a man aged 25 to 45 in good health and CMV-seropositive. This CDR3 reads CASSEKAGGAEGYTF. CDR3 bases: TGCGCCAGCAGTGAGAAAGCAGGGGGCGCCGAGGGCTACACCTTC.